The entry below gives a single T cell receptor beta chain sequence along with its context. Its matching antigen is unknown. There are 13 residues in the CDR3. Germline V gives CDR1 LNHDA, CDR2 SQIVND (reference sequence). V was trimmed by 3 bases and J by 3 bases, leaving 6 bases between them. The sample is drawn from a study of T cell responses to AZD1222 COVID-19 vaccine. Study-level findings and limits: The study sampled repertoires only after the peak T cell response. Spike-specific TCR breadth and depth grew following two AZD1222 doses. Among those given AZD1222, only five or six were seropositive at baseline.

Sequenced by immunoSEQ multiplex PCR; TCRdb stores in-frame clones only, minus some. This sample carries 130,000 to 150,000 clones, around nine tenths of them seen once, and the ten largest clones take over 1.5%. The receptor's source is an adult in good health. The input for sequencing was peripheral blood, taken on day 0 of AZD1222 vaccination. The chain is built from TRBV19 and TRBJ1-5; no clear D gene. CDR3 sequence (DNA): TGTGCCAGTAGTATGACCCTCAATCAGCCCCAGCATTTT. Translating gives CASSMTLNQPQHF.